This T cell receptor (beta chain) appears in the sequencing data of a study of T cell repertoires in cytomegalovirus infection. Ten or more counts support this clonotype. The CDR3 totals 14 residues. Germline V gene lookup returns CDR1 SGHTA and CDR2 FQGNSA. V shed 1 base and J shed 2 bases, with 8 bases lying between them. Using its own MiXCR run on the reads, TCRdb lists one record per CDR3 protein. The table shows 270,000 or so distinct CDR3 sequences, with 17% occurring only once. The chain employs TRBV7-2 and TRBJ2-5; a possible D gene is TRBD1 (5 bases). This TCR was recovered from a human donor in good health (CMV status not recorded). Some clones in this sample may be carry-over from other donors' samples. The sequenced sample was CD8+ T cells from PBMCs. CDR3 loop: CASSLDDSQETQYF. The CDR3, as DNA: TGTGCCAGCAGCTTAGACGACAGTCAAGAGACCCAGTACTTC.